This is a list of T cell receptor beta chains from one sample in a study of graft-versus-host responses after intestinal transplantation. Sequencing was performed with immunoSEQ multiplex PCR; in TCRdb, only in-frame clones are kept and a portion is missing. The sample shows around 96,000 clones, roughly 90% of them seen only once. The sample consisted of PBMCs, taken roughly 68 weeks after intestinal transplant. These receptors originate from a human patient who received an intestinal transplant, so some T cells may come from the graft donor. Both conserved end residues are part of each CDR3. D genes are given only for firm matches. Some rows mark clone size as missing; the rest say once, few, many or name a class of expanded clone.

v_gene	j_gene	len	abundance	d_gene	CDR3aa	CDR3nt
TRBV5-8	TRBJ2-7	15	once	TRBD2	CASSLWLAGGREQYF	TGTGCCAGCAGCTTGTGGCTAGCGGGGGGGCGGGAGCAGTACTTC
TRBV6-6	TRBJ1-4	15	NA	NA	CASLETGGISEKLFF	TGTGCCAGCCTCGAAACAGGTGGGATTAGTGAAAAACTGTTTTTT
TRBV5-4	TRBJ2-1	14	NA	NA	CASSRPGDENEQFF	TGTGCCAGCAGCAGGCCCGGGGACGAGAATGAGCAGTTCTTC
TRBV6-1	TRBJ2-5	16	NA	TRBD2	CASSELEGGWQETQYF	TGTGCCAGCAGTGAATTGGAGGGAGGGTGGCAAGAGACCCAGTACTTC
TRBV5-1	TRBJ2-5	13	NA	NA	CASSLARQETQYF	TGCGCCAGCAGCTTGGCACGACAAGAGACCCAGTACTTC
TRBV7-7	TRBJ2-2	17	NA	TRBD2	CASSLASGGHGTGELFF	TGTGCTAGCAGCTTAGCTAGCGGGGGCCATGGCACCGGGGAGCTGTTTTTT
TRBV29-1	TRBJ1-4	16	NA	TRBD1	CSVAGTGDTTNEKLFF	TGCAGCGTGGCCGGGACAGGGGATACAACTAATGAAAAACTGTTTTTT
TRBV4-1	TRBJ2-2	16	NA	NA	CASSHAAGPKTGELFF	TGCGCCAGCAGCCACGCCGCGGGGCCCAAAACCGGGGAGCTGTTTTTT
TRBV6-5	TRBJ1-1	11	NA	NA	CASTQGTEAFF	TGTGCCAGCACCCAGGGGACTGAAGCTTTCTTT
TRBV29-1	TRBJ2-7	12	NA	NA	CSVVGSGVEQYF	TGCAGCGTGGTGGGGTCAGGGGTCGAGCAGTACTTC
TRBV5-1	TRBJ2-3	16	NA	TRBD2	CASSSLAGGSTDTQYF	TGCGCCAGCAGCTCTTTAGCGGGGGGGAGCACAGATACGCAGTATTTT
TRBV19	TRBJ1-5	18	NA	TRBD1	CASTAMTGWGNSNQPQHF	TGTGCCAGTACCGCAATGACAGGGTGGGGGAATAGCAATCAGCCCCAGCATTTT
TRBV14	TRBJ1-1	13	once	NA	CASSATAFSEAFF	TGTGCCAGCTCCGCTACAGCCTTCTCTGAAGCTTTCTTT